The T cell receptor (beta chain) described here comes from a study of T cells in Graves' hyperthyroidism and ophthalmopathy. Whole-study results and caveats: Ophthalmopathy and stable hyperthyroidism were told apart by a 13 V-J model.

As to this clonotype: Its antigen is not known.

The study included ophthalmopathy patients with Clinical Activity Score at least 3, NOSPECS grade at least 4 and duration under 3 months. The CDR3 length is 18 residues. The germline gives CDR1 SGHTA, CDR2 FQGNSA. Trimming at V came to 5 bases and at J to 9 bases, leaving 19 bases not matched to a gene. Amplification of TCR beta CDR3 regions was performed using RNA transcripts as template. HTBI primers were employed in a first-round RT-PCR of the TCR CDR3. A single record per CDR3 protein comes from TCRdb applying MiXCR to the multiplex PCR reads. The data contain about 52,000 distinct CDR3 sequences, 48% of them seen just once; the ten biggest clones take up about 9.8%.

The sample was blood. This sequence originates from a woman aged 50 to 60 with Graves' ophthalmopathy. This rearrangement joins TRBV7-2 to TRBJ2-1; 10 bases line up with TRBD2. The CDR3: CASSQEGSSGGTECEQFF. The CDR3 DNA is TGTGCCAGCAGCCAAGAGGGGAGTAGCGGGGGGACGGAGTGTGAGCAGTTCTTC. Full variable domain (rest looked up from reference TRBV7-2 and TRBJ2-1): GAGVSQSPSNKVTEKGKDVELRCDPISGHTALYWYRQSLGQGLEFLIYFQGNSAPDKSGLPSDRFSAERTGGSVSTLTIQRTQQEDSAVYLCASSQEGSSGGTECEQFFGPGTRLTVL.